These 21 T cell receptor beta chains were sequenced from one sample in a study of blood T cell repertoires in COVID-19. Sequenced by immunoSEQ multiplex PCR; TCRdb stores in-frame clones only, minus some. This sample has tens of thousands of clones, with 88% found just once. Sequencing was carried out using peripheral blood. The receptor source for this set is a woman in her fifties or sixties with COVID-19, enrolled during active disease.

The chain carries TRBV10-2 and TRBJ1-4, with 7 nucleotides matching TRBD1. V dropped 6 bases and J dropped 0; count of bases not matched to a gene: 1. Germline loops: CDR1 WSHSY, CDR2 SAAADI. This CDR3 region has 14 residues. The CDR3 protein is CASRQGTTNEKLFF. The DNA of the CDR3 is TGCGCCAGCAGACAGGGGACAACTAATGAAAAACTGTTTTTT.

V and J are TRBV11-3 and TRBJ2-1; 11 nucleotides align to TRBD1. This CDR3 is built from 14 residues. Germline CDR1 reads SGHNT; CDR2 reads YENEEA. With V trimmed by 3 bases and J by 8 bases, 3 bases remained unmatched. CDR3 nucleotides: TGTGCCAGCAGCTTTAGGGACAGGGGGTATGAGCAGTTCTTC. It yields the protein CASSFRDRGYEQFF.

This chain links TRBV19 with TRBJ1-1; D is perhaps TRBD1 (6 bases). The CDR3 length is 14 residues. V was cut by 6 bases and J by 7 bases, with 18 bases left in between. CDR1 is LNHDA, CDR2 SQIVND, per germline (reference sequence). CDR3 region: CASRTIQGGHEAFF. The CDR3 DNA follows: TGTGCCAGTAGAACTATACAAGGGGGACATGAAGCTTTCTTT. Variable domain in full (rest from reference TRBV19 and TRBJ1-1): DGGITQSPKYLFRKEGQNVTLSCEQNLNHDAMYWYRQDPGQGLRLIYYSQIVNDFQKGDIAEGYSVSREKKESFPLTVTSAQKNPTAFYLCASRTIQGGHEAFFGQGTRLTVV.

Regarding this clone: A junction end diverges from the germline sequence, so it may reflect a read error. The chain is built from TRBV7-9 and TRBJ2-7; 11 nucleotides match TRBD2. Germline CDR1 reads SEHNR; CDR2 reads FQNEAQ (reference sequence). This CDR3 has 14 amino acids. The CDR3 sequence: CASSFKPGLADISF. CDR3 nucleotide sequence: TGTGCCAGCAGCTTTAAGCCGGGACTAGCGGATATTTCCTTC.

This chain links TRBV30 with TRBJ1-5; D is possibly TRBD1 (5 bases). The CDR3 has 16 residues. Germline V gives CDR1 GTSNPN, CDR2 SVGIG (reference sequence). V was trimmed by 2 bases and J by 2 bases, leaving 16 bases between them. The CDR3 protein is CAWSTRVGEGNQPQHF. In DNA, the CDR3 is TGTGCCTGGAGTACCAGGGTTGGGGAAGGCAATCAGCCCCAGCATTTT.

This chain connects TRBV7-8 to TRBJ1-2, with unresolved D. Trimming took 5 bases from V and 2 from J, leaving 6 bases between them. Germline V CDR1 and CDR2: SGHVS, FQNEAQ. The CDR3 length is 12 residues. The CDR3 spells CASSTRNYGYTF. In DNA form, the CDR3 reads TGTGCCAGCAGCACCCGGAACTATGGCTACACCTTC. Together with reference TRBV7-8 and TRBJ1-2, the CDR3 gives the full variable domain: GAGVSQSPRYKVAKRGQDVALRCDPISGHVSLFWYQQALGQGPEFLTYFQNEAQLDKSGLPSDRFFAERPEGSVSTLKIQRTQQEDSAVYLCASSTRNYGYTFGSGTRLTVV.

The chain combines TRBV18 with TRBJ2-5; 7 nucleotides agree with TRBD2. The CDR3 is 14 residues long. Germline CDR1 is KGHSH and CDR2 is LQKENI. V was pared by 2 bases and J by 4 bases, with 4 bases of the junction left unmatched. CDR3 DNA: TGTGCCAGCTCACCAGGGAGGGGAGGAGAGACCCAGTACTTC. This codes for CASSPGRGGETQYF.

The rearrangement links TRBV7-9 to TRBJ2-5, with 7 bases matching TRBD1. Germline values: CDR1 SEHNR, CDR2 FQNEAQ (reference sequence). This CDR3 contains 14 residues. With 1 base clipped from V and 5 bases from J, the junction kept 4 bases outside the gene matches. The chain's CDR3 is CASSLVGGRETQYF. The CDR3 DNA reads TGTGCCAGCAGCTTAGTAGGGGGCCGTGAGACCCAGTACTTC.

The V call is TRBV6-5, the J call TRBJ1-4; tentatively, D is TRBD1 (5 bases). CDR3 size: 13 residues. From germline, CDR1 is MNHEY and CDR2 SVGAGI. V gave up 8 bases and J gave up 7 bases, with 14 bases separating them. The CDR3 here is CASFAGNFEKLFF. The CDR3 nucleotides read TGTGCCAGCTTTGCAGGGAATTTTGAAAAACTGTTTTTT.

The chain's CDR3 is CASSRSGGGPQNEQYF. The CDR3 DNA sequence: TGTGCCAGCAGCCGTAGCGGGGGGGGCCCCCAGAACGAGCAGTACTTC. The V gene is TRBV7-2, the J gene TRBJ2-7; 11 positions agree with TRBD2. The CDR3 is 16 residues long. CDR1 and CDR2 from the germline V gene are SGHTA and FQGNSA. Germline trimming cut 5 bases from V and 5 bases from J; bases unmatched to any gene: 11.

This clone was recorded once. The chain joins TRBV4-2 to TRBJ2-7; no firm D call. The germline V gene has CDR1 LGHNA and CDR2 YNFKEQ. V was trimmed by 0 bases and J by 1 base, leaving 4 bases between them. The CDR3 covers 13 residues. In DNA form, the CDR3 reads TGTGCCAGCAGCCAAGATACATCCTACGAGCAGTACTTC. Amino acids: CASSQDTSYEQYF.

V gene TRBV7-9 combines with J gene TRBJ2-5; possibly TRBD1 for D (6 bases). V lost 4 bases to trimming and J lost 9 bases, with 15 bases between them. CDR1 is SEHNR and CDR2 is FQNEAQ in the germline V gene (reference sequence). The CDR3 consists of 13 residues. The CDR3 here is CASSWTAQAAQYF. CDR3 DNA: TGTGCCAGCAGCTGGACAGCCCAAGCGGCCCAGTACTTC.

V gene TRBV6-5 combines with J gene TRBJ1-1; D is perhaps TRBD1 (5 bases). Germline V gene data show CDR1 as MNHEY and CDR2 as SVGAGI. The germline V and J ends were trimmed by 8 bases and 5 bases, with 12 bases remaining between them. The CDR3 consists of 12 residues. In DNA, the CDR3 is TGTGCCAGCGGGGCGGGGTGGACTGAAGCTTTCTTT. It codes for CASGAGWTEAFF.

The rearrangement uses TRBV6-5 and TRBJ1-1; D gene uncertain. CDR3 length: 14 amino acids. Trimming left V 2 bases short and J 5 bases short, with 12 bases between. The germline V gene encodes CDR1 MNHEY and CDR2 SVGAGI. Written as DNA, the CDR3 is TGTGCCAGCAGTTACGGCGGCTCATGGACTGAAGCTTTCTTT. Translated, it gives CASSYGGSWTEAFF.

The genes are TRBV7-2 and TRBJ2-3, with 8 bases matching TRBD2. The CDR3 has 14 amino acids. V lost 0 bases to trimming and J lost 6 bases; unmatched junction nucleotides: 2. Looked up from germline, CDR1 is SGHTA and CDR2 is FQGNSA. This CDR3 is CASSLAAGADTQYF. CDR3 sequence (DNA): TGTGCCAGCAGCTTAGCAGCGGGAGCTGATACGCAGTATTTT.

The chain recombines TRBV20-1 with TRBJ2-1; 7 bases map to TRBD2. CDR1 and CDR2 (germline): DFQATT, SNEGSKA (reference sequence). The CDR3 is 10 amino acids. Trimming took 4 bases from V and 14 from J; bases not matched to a gene: 5. CDR3: CSATTSEEFF. The CDR3, as DNA: TGCAGTGCTACCACTAGCGAAGAGTTCTTC.

The chain combines TRBV13 with TRBJ2-1, with 8 bases fitting TRBD1. The germline CDR1 and CDR2 sequences are PRHDT and FYEKMQ (reference sequence). CDR3 size: 15 residues. Losses at the gene ends were 4 bases for V and 4 bases for J; bases not matched to a gene: 6. The CDR3 DNA follows: TGTGCCAGCAGCTCGCAGGGGGCCGGGTACAATGAGCAGTTCTTC. Protein: CASSSQGAGYNEQFF.

The chain joins TRBV6-6 to TRBJ1-6; no firm D call. CDR1 and CDR2 from the germline V gene are MNHNY and SVGAGI (reference sequence). V was pared by 6 bases and J by 8 bases, with 14 bases between. This CDR3 spans 14 amino acids. CDR3 in DNA: TGTGCCAGCAGATGGGAGGGAAGCGATTCACCCCTCCACTTT. Translating gives CASRWEGSDSPLHF.

The chain is built from TRBV7-9 and TRBJ2-2; 10 nucleotides line up with TRBD2. Germline values: CDR1 SEHNR, CDR2 FQNEAQ (reference sequence). The CDR3 runs 17 residues. V trimming: 5 bases; J trimming: 0 bases; junction bases outside the gene matches: 6. Here the CDR3 reads CASSPPGLATNTGELFF. DNA for the CDR3: TGTGCCAGCAGCCCCCCGGGACTAGCGACGAACACCGGGGAGCTGTTTTTT.

This chain connects TRBV2 to TRBJ2-5; D is ambiguous. Germline-derived CDR1 and CDR2 are SNHLY and FYNNEI. V dropped 2 bases and J dropped 4 bases, with 11 bases sitting between them. CDR3 length equals 14 residues. This CDR3 is CASSESRMGETQYF. CDR3 DNA: TGTGCCAGCAGTGAATCTAGAATGGGAGAGACCCAGTACTTC.

The V gene is TRBV2, the J gene TRBJ2-1; D is undetermined. The length of the CDR3 is 15 residues. Per germline, CDR1 SNHLY and CDR2 FYNNEI. Trimming removed 7 bases at V and 1 base at J, with 14 bases between. CDR3 DNA sequence: TGTGCCAGCAATACCCACCCCGGGTCCTACAATGAGCAGTTCTTC. This codes for CASNTHPGSYNEQFF.